This T cell receptor (beta chain) was sequenced in a study of CD8 T cells in Susac syndrome (dated by TCRdb to 2018 to 2020). About the investigation overall: Of the Susac syndrome patients who were sequenced, roughly 6 had clinically active disease and roughly 8 were in clinical remission. At blood withdrawal, Susac syndrome patients were either therapy-naive, taking corticosteroids (in some cases with IVIg as well), or taking IVIg alone. Whether CD8+ T cell activation and differentiation in Susac syndrome was antigen driven was tested using repertoire sequencing. The study at large found these results: The CD4+ T cell repertoire of patients with Susac syndrome showed no detectable clonal expansion. The number of individuals in the TCR sequencing and HLA analysis was recognized as being relatively small.

RNA was extracted using the RNeasy kit, and about 0.5 to 1 ug of the RNA was reverse transcribed with random hexamers. The immunoSEQ multiplex PCR assay, which covers 54 Vbeta and 13 Jbeta segments, was used to amplify TCR beta CDR3 regions. PCR amplification bias was corrected by using a synthetic template baseline for primer optimization and computational correction. Processing in the source paper ran as follows. Reads were assigned to V, D and J genes according to IMGT and analyzed in immunoSEQ Analyzer, with only productive sequences retained. Clonality was calculated as one minus the Shannon entropy normalized by log2 of the number of productive unique sequences. For each patient and control, public and private clones were evaluated within the 100 most prevalent clones. Susac-specific clones were defined as absent from healthy and MS cohorts, 1052 published viral clones and other ImmuneACCESS disease sequences. Through fastp at Q25 and MiXCR, TCRdb rebuilt clones from the public reads, retaining in-frame beta chains. Rows matching on CDR3 protein sequence are summarized as one entry with the most common DNA and genes. The V and J calls come from TCRdb's annotation, not from the publication. For this sample the table gives over 150,000 distinct CDR3 sequences, of which around 94% were detected only once. In total, the top ten clones hold 0.095% to 0.1% of the sample.

CDR1 and CDR2 are read off the germline V gene as KGHSH and LQKENI. Counted from cysteine to phenylalanine, this CDR3 has 13 amino acids. Of the read, only the CDR3 DNA is kept; its 39 bases are in frame from base 1. V lost 1 base and J lost 12 bases; the stretch between them is 15 bases long. Note on this clonotype: No cognate antigen has been identified for it. Base-call qualities are not available, and no considerably larger clone is one nucleotide away.

High-throughput TCR beta sequencing profiled peripheral blood CD8+ and CD4+ T cells from healthy donors, Susac syndrome patients and multiple sclerosis patients. The Susac syndrome patients fulfilled recently defined diagnostic criteria for either definite or probable disease. Bulk CD8+ and CD4+ T cells were purified by magnetic negative isolation, while CD8+ TEMRA cells were enriched using FACS. Blood was drawn into EDTA tubes, processed within 24 hours, and PBMCs were isolated by density gradient centrifugation. PBMCs destined for TCR sequencing were cryopreserved in liquid nitrogen and later thawed in a 37 °C water bath. The sorted or isolated CD4+, CD8+ and CD8+ TEMRA cells reached a purity of at least 90%.

Sequencing was performed on CD4+ T cells from PBMCs. The TCR originated in a human donor with Susac syndrome. The rearrangement combines TRBV18 with TRBJ1-1; the D gene is perhaps TRBD1, from 5 matching bases. The bases are TGTGCCAGCTCACCACGGGACGCGGGAGGAACTTTCTTT. Its translation is CASSPRDAGGTFF. When the CDR3 is completed using the reference TRBV18 and TRBJ1-1 genes on either side, the full variable domain is NAGVMQNPRHLVRRRGQEARLRCSPMKGHSHVYWYRQLPEEGLKFMVYLQKENIIDESGMPKERFSAEFPKEGPSILRIQQVVRGDSAAYFCASSPRDAGGTFFGQGTRLTVV.